Listed here are 8 T cell receptor beta chains from one sample, sequenced in a study of blood T cells in healthy people across ages. A second PCR of roughly 7 to 11 cycles used a sample-barcoded 5' primer and a J-beta primer mix. Each CDR3 protein gets one entry after TCRdb re-called the 5' RACE reads with MiXCR. The sample lists about 1.4 million distinct CDR3 sequences; 59% were seen once. Sequencing used blood. The receptors come from a man between 18 and 35 years old in good health.

In its sample, this clonotype was seen many times. The rearrangement joins TRBV9 to TRBJ2-3; 12 nucleotides match TRBD2. From germline, CDR1 is SGDLS and CDR2 YYNGEE. V gave up 3 bases and J gave up 6 bases; unmatched junction bases: 8. The CDR3 totals 16 residues. This chain's CDR3 is CASSATGLAGGDTQYF. The CDR3 DNA reads as TGTGCCAGCAGCGCAACGGGACTAGCGGGTGGGGATACGCAGTATTTT.

Written as DNA, the CDR3 is TGCAGTGCTAGGGGTCCAGGGGGTGAGACCCAGTACTTC. It is translated as CSARGPGGETQYF. V and J are TRBV20-1 and TRBJ2-5; TRBD1 agrees at 7 bases. Unmatched junction bases numbered 6, after V lost 3 bases and J lost 5 bases. Germline CDR1 and CDR2: DFQATT and SNEGSKA (reference sequence). CDR3 size: 13 residues.

The rearrangement links TRBV12-3 or TRBV12-4 to TRBJ1-5; D uncertain. Trimming cost V 2 bases and J 4 bases, with 6 bases left between them. The CDR3 is made up of 13 amino acids. CDR3 protein: CASSLQENQPQHF. CDR3 sequence (DNA): TGTGCCAGCAGTTTACAAGAGAATCAGCCCCAGCATTTT.

The V call is TRBV14, the J call TRBJ1-1; possibly TRBD1 for D (6 bases). There are 12 residues in the CDR3. Trimming removed 0 bases from V and 11 bases from J, with 10 bases in between. Germline V gene data show CDR1 as SGHDN and CDR2 as FVKESK. The DNA of the CDR3 is TGTGCCAGCAGCCAAGAAGACAGGCGCGCTTTCTTT. Protein sequence: CASSQEDRRAFF.

This rearrangement joins TRBV27 to TRBJ2-3; D assignment may be TRBD1 or TRBD2 (6 bases each). CDR3 length equals 14 residues. Germline lookup yields CDR1 MNHEY and CDR2 SMNVEV (reference sequence). Trimming removed 9 bases at V and 2 bases at J, with 15 bases between. This CDR3 is CASSGAPTTDTQYF. The CDR3 DNA follows: TGTGCCAGTTCGGGGGCCCCAACCACAGATACGCAGTATTTT.

Of note for this clonotype: A much larger clone differs by one base, so this may be a read error. V and J are TRBV28 and TRBJ2-3; tentatively, D is TRBD1 (5 bases). CDR1 MDHEN and CDR2 SYDVKM come from the germline V gene. The CDR3 spans 13 residues. For the CDR3, the DNA is TGTGCCATCAGTTTCACTGCAGGGGATACGCAGTATTTT. Translated: CAISFTAGDTQYF.

The chain is built from TRBV5-1 and TRBJ2-7, with 7 bases identical to TRBD2. The CDR3 covers 14 residues. Germline CDR1 SGHRS, CDR2 YFSETQ. The junction had 5 bases not matched to a gene; V was cut back by 0 bases and J by 5 bases. The CDR3 spells CASSLEREVDEQYF. The CDR3 DNA sequence: TGCGCCAGCAGCTTGGAACGGGAGGTTGACGAGCAGTACTTC.

This chain connects TRBV7-8 to TRBJ2-1, with a possible D match to TRBD2 (6 bases). This CDR3 region has 17 residues. With 0 bases removed from V and 1 base from J, the gap between germline ends came to 13 bases. CDR1 is SGHVS, CDR2 FQNEAQ, per germline. The CDR3 bases are TGTGCCAGCAGCTTAGCGGCAAACGGGAGATCCTACAATGAGCAGTTCTTC. Translation: CASSLAANGRSYNEQFF.